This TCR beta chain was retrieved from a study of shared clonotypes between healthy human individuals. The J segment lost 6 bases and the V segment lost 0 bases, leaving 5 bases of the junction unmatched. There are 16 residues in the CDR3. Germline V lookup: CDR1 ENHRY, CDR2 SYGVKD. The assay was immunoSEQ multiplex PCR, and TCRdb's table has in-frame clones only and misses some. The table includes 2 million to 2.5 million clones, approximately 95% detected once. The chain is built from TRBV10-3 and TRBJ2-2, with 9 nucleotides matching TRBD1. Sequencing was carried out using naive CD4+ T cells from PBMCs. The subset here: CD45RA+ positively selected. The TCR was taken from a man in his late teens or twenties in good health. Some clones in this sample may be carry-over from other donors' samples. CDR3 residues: CAISESGQGTAGELFF. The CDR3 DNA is TGTGCCATCAGTGAGTCGGGACAGGGAACAGCCGGGGAGCTGTTTTTT.